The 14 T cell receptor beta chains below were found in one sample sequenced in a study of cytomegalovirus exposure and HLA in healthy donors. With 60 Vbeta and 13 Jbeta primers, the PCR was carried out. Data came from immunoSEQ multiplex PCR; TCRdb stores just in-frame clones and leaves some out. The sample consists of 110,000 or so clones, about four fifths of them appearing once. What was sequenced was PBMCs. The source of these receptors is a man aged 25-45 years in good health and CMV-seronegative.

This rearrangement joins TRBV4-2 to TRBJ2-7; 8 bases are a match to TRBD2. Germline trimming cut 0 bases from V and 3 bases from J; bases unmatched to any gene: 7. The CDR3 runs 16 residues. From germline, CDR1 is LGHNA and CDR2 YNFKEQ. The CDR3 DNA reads TGTGCCAGCAGCCAAGAGCGAGCGGGAGCCCACTACGAGCAGTACTTC. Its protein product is CASSQERAGAHYEQYF.

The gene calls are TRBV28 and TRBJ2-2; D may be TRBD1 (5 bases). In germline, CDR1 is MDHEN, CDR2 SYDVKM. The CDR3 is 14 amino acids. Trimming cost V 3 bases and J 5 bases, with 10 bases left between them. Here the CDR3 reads CASSLPGMTGELFF. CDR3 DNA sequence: TGTGCCAGCAGTTTGCCAGGGATGACCGGGGAGCTGTTTTTT. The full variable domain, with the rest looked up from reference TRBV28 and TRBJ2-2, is DVKVTQSSRYLVKRTGEKVFLECVQDMDHENMFWYRQDPGLGLRLIYFSYDVKMKEKGDIPEGYSVSREKKERFSLILESASTNQTSMYLCASSLPGMTGELFFGEGSRLTVL.

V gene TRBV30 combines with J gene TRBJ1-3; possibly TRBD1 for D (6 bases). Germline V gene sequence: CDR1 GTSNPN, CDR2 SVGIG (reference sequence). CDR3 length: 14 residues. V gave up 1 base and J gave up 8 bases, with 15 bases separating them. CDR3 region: CAWSERGFRDTIYF. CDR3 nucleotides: TGTGCCTGGAGTGAGAGGGGGTTTCGGGACACCATATATTTT.

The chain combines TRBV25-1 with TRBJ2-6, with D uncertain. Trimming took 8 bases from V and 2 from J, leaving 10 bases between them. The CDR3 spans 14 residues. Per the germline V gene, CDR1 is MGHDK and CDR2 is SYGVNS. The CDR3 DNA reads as TGTGCCAGCGGCGATCGGGCTGGGGCCAACGTCCTGACTTTC. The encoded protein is CASGDRAGANVLTF.

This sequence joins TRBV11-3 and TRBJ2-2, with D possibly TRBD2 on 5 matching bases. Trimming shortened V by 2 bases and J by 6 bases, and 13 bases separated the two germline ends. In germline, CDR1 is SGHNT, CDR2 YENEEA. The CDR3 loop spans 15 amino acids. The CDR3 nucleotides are TGTGCCAGCAGCTTAAAGTCTGAGCGGCCCGGGGAGCTGTTTTTT. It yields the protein CASSLKSERPGELFF.

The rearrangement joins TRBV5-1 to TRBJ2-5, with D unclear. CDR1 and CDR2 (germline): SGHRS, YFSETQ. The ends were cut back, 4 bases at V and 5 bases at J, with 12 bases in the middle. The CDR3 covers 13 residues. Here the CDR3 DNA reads TGCGCCAGCAGCCTACAGATCCGGGAGACCCAGTACTTC. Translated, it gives CASSLQIRETQYF. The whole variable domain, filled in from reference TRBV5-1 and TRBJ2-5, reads KAGVTQTPRYLIKTRGQQVTLSCSPISGHRSVSWYQQTPGQGLQFLFEYFSETQRNKGNFPGRFSGRQFSNSRSEMNVSTLELGDSALYLCASSLQIRETQYFGPGTRLLVL.

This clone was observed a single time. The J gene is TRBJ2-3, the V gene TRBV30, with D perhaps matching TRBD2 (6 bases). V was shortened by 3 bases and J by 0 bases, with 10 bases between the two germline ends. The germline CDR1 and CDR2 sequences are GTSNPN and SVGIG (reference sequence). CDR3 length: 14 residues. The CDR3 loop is CAWRRGISTDTQYF. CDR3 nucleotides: TGTGCCTGGAGGCGGGGTATTAGCACAGATACGCAGTATTTT.

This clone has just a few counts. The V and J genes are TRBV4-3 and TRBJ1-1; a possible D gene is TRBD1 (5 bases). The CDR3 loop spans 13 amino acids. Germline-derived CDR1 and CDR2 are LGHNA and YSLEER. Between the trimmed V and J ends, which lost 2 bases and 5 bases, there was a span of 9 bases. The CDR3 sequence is CASSQQEGTEAFF. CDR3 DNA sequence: TGCGCCAGCAGCCAACAGGAGGGGACTGAAGCTTTCTTT.

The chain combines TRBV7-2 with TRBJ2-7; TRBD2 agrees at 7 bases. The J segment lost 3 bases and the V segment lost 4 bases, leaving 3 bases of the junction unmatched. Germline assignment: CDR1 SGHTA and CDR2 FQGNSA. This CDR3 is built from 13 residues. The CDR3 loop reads CASSYGDYYEQYF. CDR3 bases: TGTGCCAGCAGCTATGGGGACTACTACGAGCAGTACTTC.

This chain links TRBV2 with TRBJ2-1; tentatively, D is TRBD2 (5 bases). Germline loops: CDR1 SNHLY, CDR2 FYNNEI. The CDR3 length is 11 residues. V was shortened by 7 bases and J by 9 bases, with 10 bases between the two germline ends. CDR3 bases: TGTGCCAGCAATTCCGGGATTGAGCAGTTCTTC. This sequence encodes CASNSGIEQFF.

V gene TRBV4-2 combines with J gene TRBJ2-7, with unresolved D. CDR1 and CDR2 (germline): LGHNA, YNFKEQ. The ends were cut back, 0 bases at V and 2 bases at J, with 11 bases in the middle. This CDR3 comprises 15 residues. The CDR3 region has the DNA TGTGCCAGCAGCCAAGATGCCAACGCAGCCTACGAGCAGTACTTC. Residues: CASSQDANAAYEQYF.

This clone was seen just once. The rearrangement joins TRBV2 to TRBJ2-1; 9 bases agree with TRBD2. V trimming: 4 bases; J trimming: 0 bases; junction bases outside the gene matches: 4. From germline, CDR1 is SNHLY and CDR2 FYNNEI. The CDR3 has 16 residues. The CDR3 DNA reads TGTGCCAGCAGTGGACTAGCGGCAAGCTCCTACAATGAGCAGTTCTTC. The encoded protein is CASSGLAASSYNEQFF.

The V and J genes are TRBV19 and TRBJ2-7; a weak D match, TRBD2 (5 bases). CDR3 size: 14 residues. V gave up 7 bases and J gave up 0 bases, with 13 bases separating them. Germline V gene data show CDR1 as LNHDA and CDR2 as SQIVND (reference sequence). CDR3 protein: CASTPSGSSYEQYF. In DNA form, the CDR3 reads TGTGCCAGTACTCCCAGCGGCTCCTCCTACGAGCAGTACTTC.

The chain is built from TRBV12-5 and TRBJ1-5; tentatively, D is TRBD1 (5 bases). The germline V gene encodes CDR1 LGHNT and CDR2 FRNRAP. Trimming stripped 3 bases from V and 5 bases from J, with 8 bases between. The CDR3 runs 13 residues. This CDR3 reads CASGFGGYQPQHF. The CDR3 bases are TGTGCTAGTGGTTTCGGGGGTTATCAGCCCCAGCATTTT.